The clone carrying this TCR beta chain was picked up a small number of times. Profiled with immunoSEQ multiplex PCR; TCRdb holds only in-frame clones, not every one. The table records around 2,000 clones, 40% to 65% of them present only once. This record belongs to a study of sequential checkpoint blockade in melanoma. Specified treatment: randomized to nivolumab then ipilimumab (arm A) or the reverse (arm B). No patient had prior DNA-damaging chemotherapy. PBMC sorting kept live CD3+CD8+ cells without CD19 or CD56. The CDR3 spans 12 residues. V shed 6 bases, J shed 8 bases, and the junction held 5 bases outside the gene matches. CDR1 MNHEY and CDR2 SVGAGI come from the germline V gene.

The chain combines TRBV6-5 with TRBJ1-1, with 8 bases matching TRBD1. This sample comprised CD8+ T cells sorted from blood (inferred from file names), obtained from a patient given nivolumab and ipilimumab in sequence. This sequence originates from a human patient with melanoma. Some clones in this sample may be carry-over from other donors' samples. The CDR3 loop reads CASSRGQGEAFF. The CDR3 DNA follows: TGTGCCAGCAGCCGCGGACAGGGCGAAGCTTTCTTT.